This TCR beta chain was recovered during a study of blood T cell repertoires in COVID-19. Study-level information: From the United States, Italy and Spain came samples of acute and convalescent COVID-19. The cDNA or gDNA used as material had been derived from T cells, B-cell-depleted T cells, or PBMCs.

CDR1 is LGHNA, CDR2 YNFKEQ, per germline. The CDR3 covers 14 residues. The V and J ends lost 0 bases and 4 bases respectively, with 9 bases between them. In the original workflow: It was from reference gene primer amplification that nucleated cell counts were estimated. Measured with immunoSEQ multiplex PCR; TCRdb has only the in-frame clones, and not every one. V, J and clone size were drawn from that table, and D and trimming were deduced from the DNA. The data show 180,000 or so clones, with 87% seen just once and roughly 2.6% held by the top ten. This sequence originates from a man in his forties with active or convalescent COVID-19. The chain carries TRBV4-2 and TRBJ1-1; D is uncertain. Sequenced: peripheral blood. The CDR3 here is CASSQDTGGTEAFF. The CDR3, as DNA: TGTGCCAGCAGCCAAGATACGGGAGGCACTGAAGCTTTCTTT.